Included here is one T cell receptor beta chain sequence, with context. This sequence may be a read error, since a much larger clone differs from it by one base. The CDR3 is made up of 16 amino acids. V lost 3 bases to trimming and J lost 8 bases; unmatched junction nucleotides: 11. CDR1 and CDR2 from the germline V gene are SGHTA and FQGNSA. TCR beta CDR3 sequences were amplified from RNA transcripts. Using the HTBI primer set, a first-round RT-PCR was run on the TCR CDR3. Each CDR3 protein gets one entry after TCRdb re-called the multiplex PCR reads with MiXCR. This sample carries more than 350,000 distinct CDR3 sequences, about 15% of them seen once, and the ten largest clones take approximately 19%. The record originates from a study of T cells in Graves' hyperthyroidism and ophthalmopathy. As for the study in general: Sampling of peripheral blood happened at initial diagnosis, prior to any treatment.

Material for sequencing was blood. This receptor was taken from an older woman with Graves' ophthalmopathy. The chain joins TRBV7-2 to TRBJ2-2; 8 bases agree with TRBD2. The CDR3 is CASSLAPSGSTGELFF. The CDR3 DNA reads as TGTGCCAGCAGCTTGGCCCCAAGCGGGAGTACAGGGGAGCTGTTTTTT.